This TCR beta chain was sequenced in a study of regulatory T cells in long-lasting Graves disease. Trimming removed 4 bases from V and 4 bases from J; junction bases left unmatched: 5. The CDR3 is 15 amino acids. Germline CDR1 LNHDA, CDR2 SQIVND (reference sequence). To make TCR beta libraries, researchers used iRepertoire HTBI primers and Arm-PCR of CDR3 regions. TCRdb itself ran the multiplex PCR reads through MiXCR, one entry per CDR3 protein. Of about 460,000 distinct CDR3 sequences in the sample, 14% were seen once. There are a few counts of this clonotype. Time point noted: newly diagnosed GD, antithyroid drugs for less than 3 months. PBMC RNA served as the TCR library source. The sample was also reused in another study, on T cells in Graves' hyperthyroidism and ophthalmopathy.

V and J are TRBV19 and TRBJ2-7; 12 positions agree with TRBD2. The sequence was collected from a woman between 45 and 60 years old with Graves disease. The sequencing here drew on peripheral blood mononuclear cells (PBMCs), taken at new diagnosis, from a patient treated with antithyroid drugs. In nucleotides, the CDR3 is TGTGCCAGTAGTACCCAGACTAGCGGGAGTTACGAGCAGTACTTC. Translation: CASSTQTSGSYEQYF.